Following are 8 T cell receptor beta chains from one sample sequenced in a study of cytomegalovirus exposure and HLA in healthy donors. Primers included in the PCR were 60 Vbeta and 13 Jbeta primers. Only in-frame clones appear in the TCRdb table, and some are missing; sequencing was by immunoSEQ multiplex PCR. The sample has 110,000 or so clones; roughly two thirds are singletons. Material: PBMCs. The receptor set was obtained from a man aged 40-50 years in good health and CMV-seronegative.

The CDR3 is CASASRGNADTQYF. In DNA form, the CDR3 reads TGTGCCAGCGCTAGCCGCGGGAATGCAGATACGCAGTATTTT. The rearrangement links TRBV5-4 to TRBJ2-3; perhaps TRBD2 as D (6 bases). The V gene lost 7 bases and the J gene lost 4 bases, with 16 bases spanning the gap. This CDR3 region has 14 residues. Looked up from germline, CDR1 is SGHNT and CDR2 is YYREEE (reference sequence).

V usage is TRBV28 and J usage is TRBJ1-2, with 10 bases that match TRBD1. Germline trimming cut 1 base from V and 8 bases from J; bases unmatched to any gene: 10. This CDR3 is built from 16 residues. Germline loops: CDR1 MDHEN, CDR2 SYDVKM. Here the CDR3 reads CASSLSPGQGEEGYTF. CDR3 coding DNA: TGTGCCAGCAGTTTATCTCCCGGACAGGGGGAGGAAGGCTACACCTTC.

The rearrangement links TRBV27 to TRBJ2-1; possibly TRBD2 for D (6 bases). The V end lost 6 bases, the J end lost 1 base, and 16 bases lay between the germline ends. Germline CDR1 MNHEY, CDR2 SMNVEV (reference sequence). The CDR3 extends over 16 amino acids. The CDR3 reads CASRDPWGGSYNEQFF. The CDR3 DNA sequence: TGTGCCAGCAGAGATCCGTGGGGAGGATCCTACAATGAGCAGTTCTTC.

This chain joins TRBV7-9 and TRBJ2-7; maybe TRBD2 (6 bases). Germline lookup yields CDR1 SEHNR and CDR2 FQNEAQ (reference sequence). Trimming pared 4 bases from V and 3 bases from J, leaving 13 bases between. The CDR3 sequence is 14 residues long. CDR3 sequence (DNA): TGTGCCAGCAGCTACGGAGGAGGGCGCTACGAGCAGTACTTC. Protein sequence: CASSYGGGRYEQYF.

The V and J genes are TRBV18 and TRBJ2-2; TRBD1 is a possible D gene (6 bases). The CDR3 covers 14 residues. Between the trimmed V and J ends, which lost 3 bases and 6 bases, there was a span of 11 bases. Per germline, CDR1 KGHSH and CDR2 LQKENI. The CDR3 region is CASSPQQGPGELFF. CDR3 nucleotide sequence: TGTGCCAGCTCACCCCAACAGGGTCCCGGGGAGCTGTTTTTT. Full variable domain (remainder filled in from reference TRBV18 and TRBJ2-2): NAGVMQNPRHLVRRRGQEARLRCSPMKGHSHVYWYRQLPEEGLKFMVYLQKENIIDESGMPKERFSAEFPKEGPSILRIQQVVRGDSAAYFCASSPQQGPGELFFGEGSRLTVL.

This sequence joins TRBV4-3 and TRBJ1-4; a weak D match, TRBD1 (5 bases). From germline, CDR1 is LGHNA and CDR2 YSLEER. CDR3 length: 15 residues. Trimming took 4 bases from V and 8 from J, leaving 17 bases between them. The CDR3 DNA sequence: TGCGCCAGCAGCCGCATGACAGCAAAGGGAGAAAAACTGTTTTTT. This gives the protein CASSRMTAKGEKLFF.

This clone occurred once. The chain recombines TRBV7-9 with TRBJ1-1; D call uncertain. V lost 6 bases and J lost 1, with 6 bases in between. This CDR3 is 12 amino acids long. CDR1 and CDR2 from the germline V gene are SEHNR and FQNEAQ (reference sequence). CDR3 nucleotide sequence: TGTGCCAGCAGGGCAGAGAACACTGAAGCTTTCTTT. As protein: CASRAENTEAFF. Together with reference TRBV7-9 and TRBJ1-1, the CDR3 gives the full variable domain: DTGVSQNPRHKITKRGQNVTFRCDPISEHNRLYWYRQTLGQGPEFLTYFQNEAQLEKSRLLSDRFSAERPKGSFSTLEIQRTEQGDSAMYLCASRAENTEAFFGQGTRLTVV.

The chain has TRBV11-2 and TRBJ1-1, with D tentatively TRBD1 (6 bases). Per germline, CDR1 SGHAT and CDR2 FQNNGV. Trimming left V 1 base short and J 8 bases short, with 11 bases between. This CDR3 is built from 13 residues. The CDR3 loop reads CASSLARQGEAFF. As DNA, the CDR3 is TGTGCCAGCAGCTTAGCACGTCAGGGGGAAGCTTTCTTT.